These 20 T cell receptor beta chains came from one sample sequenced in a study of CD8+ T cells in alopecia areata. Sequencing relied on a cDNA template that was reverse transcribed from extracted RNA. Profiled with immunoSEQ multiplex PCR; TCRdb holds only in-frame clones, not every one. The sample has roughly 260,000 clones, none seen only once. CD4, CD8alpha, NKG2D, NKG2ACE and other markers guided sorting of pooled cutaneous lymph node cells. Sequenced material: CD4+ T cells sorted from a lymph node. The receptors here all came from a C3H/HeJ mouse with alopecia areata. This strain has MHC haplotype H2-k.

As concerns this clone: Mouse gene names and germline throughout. The chain's CDR3 is CASSPGQSNSDYTF. The CDR3 DNA, read in part, is TGTGCTAGCAGTCCCGGACAGTCAAACTCC. The chain has TRBV17 and TRBJ1-2, with D possibly TRBD1 on 6 matching bases. The read gets to within 4 residues of the CDR3 end, and the germline J gene fills in the rest. The ends were cut back, 5 bases at V and 0 bases at J, with 10 bases in the middle. The CDR3 sequence is 14 residues long. CDR1 and CDR2 from the germline V gene are MNHDT and YYDKIL.

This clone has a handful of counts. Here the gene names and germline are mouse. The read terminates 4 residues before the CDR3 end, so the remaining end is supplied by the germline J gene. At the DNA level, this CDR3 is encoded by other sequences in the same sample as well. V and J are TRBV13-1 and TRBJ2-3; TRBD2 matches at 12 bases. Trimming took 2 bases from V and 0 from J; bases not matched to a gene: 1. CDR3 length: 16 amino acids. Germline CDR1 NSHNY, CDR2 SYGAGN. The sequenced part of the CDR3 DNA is TGTGCCAGCAGTGAGGACTGGGGGGGGAGTGCAGAA. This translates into CASSEDWGGSAE. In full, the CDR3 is CASSEDWGGSAETLYF.

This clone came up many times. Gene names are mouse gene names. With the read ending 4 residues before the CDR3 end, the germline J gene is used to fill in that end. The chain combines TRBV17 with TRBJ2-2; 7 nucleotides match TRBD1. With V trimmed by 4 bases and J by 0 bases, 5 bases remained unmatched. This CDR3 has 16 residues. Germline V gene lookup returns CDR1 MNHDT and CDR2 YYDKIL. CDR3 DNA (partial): TGTGCTAGCAGTAAAACAGGGGCCACAAACACCGGG. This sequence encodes CASSKTGATNTG. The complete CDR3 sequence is CASSKTGATNTGQLYF.

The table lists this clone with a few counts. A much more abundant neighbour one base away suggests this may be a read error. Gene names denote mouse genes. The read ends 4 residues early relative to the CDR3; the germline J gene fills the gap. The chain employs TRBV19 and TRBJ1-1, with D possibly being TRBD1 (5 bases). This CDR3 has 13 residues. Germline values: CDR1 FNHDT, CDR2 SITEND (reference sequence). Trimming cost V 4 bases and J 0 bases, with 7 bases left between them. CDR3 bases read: TGTGCCAGCAGTGTGGGACAGAACACA. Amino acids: CASSVGQNT. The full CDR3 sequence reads CASSVGQNTEVFF.

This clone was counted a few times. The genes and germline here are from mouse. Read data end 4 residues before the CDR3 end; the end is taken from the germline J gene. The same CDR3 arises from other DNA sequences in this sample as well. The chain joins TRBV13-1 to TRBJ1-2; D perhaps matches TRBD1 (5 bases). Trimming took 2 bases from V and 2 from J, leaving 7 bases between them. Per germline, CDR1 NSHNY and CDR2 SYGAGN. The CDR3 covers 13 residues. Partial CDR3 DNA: TGTGCCAGCAGTGACCCAGGGAACTCC. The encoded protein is CASSDPGNS. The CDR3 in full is CASSDPGNSDYTF.

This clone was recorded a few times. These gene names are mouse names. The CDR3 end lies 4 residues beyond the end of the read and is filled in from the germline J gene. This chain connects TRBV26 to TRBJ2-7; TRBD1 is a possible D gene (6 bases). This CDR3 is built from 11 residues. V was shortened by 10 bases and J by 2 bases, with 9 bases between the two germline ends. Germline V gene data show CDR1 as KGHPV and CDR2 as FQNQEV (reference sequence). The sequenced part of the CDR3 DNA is TGTGCCATACAGGGTACCTAT. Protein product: CAIQGTY. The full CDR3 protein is CAIQGTYEQYF.

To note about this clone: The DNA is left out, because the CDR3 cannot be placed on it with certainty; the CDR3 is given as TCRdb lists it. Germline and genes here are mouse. The CDR3 region is CAPAVNWDIANTEVFF. The genes are TRBV23 and TRBJ1-1; the tabulated D call, TRBD1, remains unverified against the DNA. The CDR3 length is 16 residues, termini included. Germline CDR1 KGHTA, CDR2 FQNQQP.

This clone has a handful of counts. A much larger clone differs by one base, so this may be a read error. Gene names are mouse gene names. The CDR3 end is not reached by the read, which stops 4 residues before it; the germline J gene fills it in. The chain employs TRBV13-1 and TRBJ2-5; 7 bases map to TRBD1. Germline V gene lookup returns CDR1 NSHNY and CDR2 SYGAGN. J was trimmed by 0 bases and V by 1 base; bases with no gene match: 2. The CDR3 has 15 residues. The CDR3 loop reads CASSDQGVNQDTQYF. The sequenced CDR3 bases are TGTGCCAGCAGTGATCAGGGGGTTAACCAAGAC.

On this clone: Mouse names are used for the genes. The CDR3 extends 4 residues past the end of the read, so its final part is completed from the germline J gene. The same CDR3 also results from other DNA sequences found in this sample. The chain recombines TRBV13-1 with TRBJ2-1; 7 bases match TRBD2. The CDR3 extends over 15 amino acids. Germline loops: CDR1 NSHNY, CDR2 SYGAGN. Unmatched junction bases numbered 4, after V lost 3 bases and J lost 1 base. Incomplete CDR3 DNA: TGTGCCAGCAGTGCCCAGACTGGGAACTATGCT. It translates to CASSAQTGNYA. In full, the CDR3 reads CASSAQTGNYAEQFF.

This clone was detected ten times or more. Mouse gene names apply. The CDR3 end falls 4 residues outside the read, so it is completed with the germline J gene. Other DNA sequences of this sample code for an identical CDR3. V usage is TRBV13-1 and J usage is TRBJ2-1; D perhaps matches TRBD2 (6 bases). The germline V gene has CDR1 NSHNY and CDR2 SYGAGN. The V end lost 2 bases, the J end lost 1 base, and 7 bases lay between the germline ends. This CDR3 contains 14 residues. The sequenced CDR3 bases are TGTGCCAGCAGTGAACTGGGAAACTATGCT. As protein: CASSELGNYA. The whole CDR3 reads CASSELGNYAEQFF.

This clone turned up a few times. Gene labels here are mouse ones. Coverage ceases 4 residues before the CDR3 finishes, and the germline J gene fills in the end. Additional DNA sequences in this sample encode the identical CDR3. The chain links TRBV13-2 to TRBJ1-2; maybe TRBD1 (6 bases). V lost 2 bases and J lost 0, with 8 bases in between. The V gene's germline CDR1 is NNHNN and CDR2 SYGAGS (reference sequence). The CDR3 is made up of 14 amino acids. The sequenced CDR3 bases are TGTGCCAGCGGTGAAGGGGGAGCAAACTCC. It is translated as CASGEGGANS. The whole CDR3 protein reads CASGEGGANSDYTF.

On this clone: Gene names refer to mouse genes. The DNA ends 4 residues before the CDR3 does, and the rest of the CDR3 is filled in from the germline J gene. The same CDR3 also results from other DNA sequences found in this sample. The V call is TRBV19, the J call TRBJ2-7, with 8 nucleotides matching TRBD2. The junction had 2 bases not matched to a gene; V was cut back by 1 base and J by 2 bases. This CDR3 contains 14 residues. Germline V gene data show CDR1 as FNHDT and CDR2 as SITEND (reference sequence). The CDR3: CASSINWGTYEQYF. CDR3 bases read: TGTGCCAGCAGTATAAACTGGGGGACCTAT.

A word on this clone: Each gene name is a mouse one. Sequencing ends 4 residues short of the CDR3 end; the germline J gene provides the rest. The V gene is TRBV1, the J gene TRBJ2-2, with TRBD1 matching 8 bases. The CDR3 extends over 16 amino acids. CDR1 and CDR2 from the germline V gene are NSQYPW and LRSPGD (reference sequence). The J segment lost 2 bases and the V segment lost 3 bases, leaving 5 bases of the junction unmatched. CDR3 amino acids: CTCSAPRDRNTGQLYF. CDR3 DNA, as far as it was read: TGCACCTGCAGTGCTCCCCGGGACAGGAACACCGGG.

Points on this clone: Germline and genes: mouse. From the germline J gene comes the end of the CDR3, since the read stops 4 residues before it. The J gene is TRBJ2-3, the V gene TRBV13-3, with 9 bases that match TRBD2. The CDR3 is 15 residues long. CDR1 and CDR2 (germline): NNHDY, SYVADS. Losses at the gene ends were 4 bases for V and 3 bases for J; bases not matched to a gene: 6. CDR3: CASSRGGAGAETLYF. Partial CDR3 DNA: TGTGCCAGCAGTCGTGGGGGGGCAGGGGCAGAA.

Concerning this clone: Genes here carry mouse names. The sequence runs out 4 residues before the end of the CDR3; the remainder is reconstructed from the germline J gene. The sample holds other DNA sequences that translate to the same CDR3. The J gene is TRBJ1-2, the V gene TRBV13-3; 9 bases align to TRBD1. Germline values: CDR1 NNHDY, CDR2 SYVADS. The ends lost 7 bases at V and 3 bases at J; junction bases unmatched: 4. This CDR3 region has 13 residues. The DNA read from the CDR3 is TGTGCCAGCCGGGACAGGGAGGACTCC. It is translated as CASRDREDS. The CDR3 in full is CASRDREDSDYTF.

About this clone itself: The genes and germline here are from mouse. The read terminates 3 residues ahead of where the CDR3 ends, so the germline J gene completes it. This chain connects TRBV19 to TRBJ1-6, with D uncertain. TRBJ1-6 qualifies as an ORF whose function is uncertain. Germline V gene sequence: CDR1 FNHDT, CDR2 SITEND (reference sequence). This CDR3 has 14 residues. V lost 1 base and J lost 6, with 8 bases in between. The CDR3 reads CASSIRSPNSPLYF. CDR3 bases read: TGTGCCAGCAGTATACGCAGCCCTAATTCGCCC.

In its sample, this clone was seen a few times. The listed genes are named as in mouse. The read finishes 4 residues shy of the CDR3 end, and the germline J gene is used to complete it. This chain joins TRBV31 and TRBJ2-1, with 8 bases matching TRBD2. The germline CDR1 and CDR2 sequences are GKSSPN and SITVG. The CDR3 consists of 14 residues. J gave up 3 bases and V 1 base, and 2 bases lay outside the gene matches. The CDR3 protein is CAWSPTGAYAEQFF. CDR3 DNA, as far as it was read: TGTGCCTGGAGTCCGACTGGGGCCTATGCT.

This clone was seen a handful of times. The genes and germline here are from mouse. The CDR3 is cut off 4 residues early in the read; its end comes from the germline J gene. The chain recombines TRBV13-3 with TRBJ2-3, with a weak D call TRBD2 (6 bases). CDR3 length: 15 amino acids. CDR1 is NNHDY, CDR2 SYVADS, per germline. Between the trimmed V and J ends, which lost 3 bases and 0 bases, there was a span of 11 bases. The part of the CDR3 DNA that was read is TGTGCCAGCAGTGGTTGGGGGATTAGTGCAGAA. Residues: CASSGWGISAE. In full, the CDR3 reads CASSGWGISAETLYF.

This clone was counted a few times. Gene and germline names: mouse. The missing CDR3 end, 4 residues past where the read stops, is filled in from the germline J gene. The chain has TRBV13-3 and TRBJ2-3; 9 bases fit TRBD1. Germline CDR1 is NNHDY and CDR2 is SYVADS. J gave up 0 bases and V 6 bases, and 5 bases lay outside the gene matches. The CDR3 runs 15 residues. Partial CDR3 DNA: TGTGCCAGCAACCGGGACAGGGCTAGTGCAGAA. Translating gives CASNRDRASAE. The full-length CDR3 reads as CASNRDRASAETLYF.

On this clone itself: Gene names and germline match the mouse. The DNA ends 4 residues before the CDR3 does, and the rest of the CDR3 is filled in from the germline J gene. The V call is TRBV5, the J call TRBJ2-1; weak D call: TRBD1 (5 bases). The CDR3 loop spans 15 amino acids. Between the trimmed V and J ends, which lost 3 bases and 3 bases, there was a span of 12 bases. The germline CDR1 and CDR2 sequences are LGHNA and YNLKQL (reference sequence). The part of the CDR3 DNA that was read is TGTGCCAGCAGCCAGGGAGGGGAATCCTATGCT. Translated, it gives CASSQGGESYA. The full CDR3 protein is CASSQGGESYAEQFF.